Listed below are T cell receptor beta chains from one sample, sequenced in a study of blood T cell repertoires in COVID-19. Method: immunoSEQ multiplex PCR; TCRdb's copy keeps in-frame clones and lacks some. The sample yields approximately 150,000 clones, around 83% seen once. Sample: peripheral blood. The receptors were gathered from a man younger than 40 with COVID-19, enrolled during active disease. Each CDR3 is given with its conserved first and last residue.

J gene	V gene	CDR3 protein
TRBJ2-1	TRBV4-1	CASSQDQGLDYNEQFF
TRBJ2-7	TRBV21-1	CASGARQVVHEQYF
TRBJ2-7	TRBV19	CATQWRQGREQYF
TRBJ2-7	TRBV18	CASSPRDYTYEQYF
TRBJ1-4	TRBV9	CASSVGGNEKLFF
TRBJ2-3	TRBV9	CASSVDHRATDTQYF
TRBJ1-2	TRBV14	CASSPIRGPYGYTF
TRBJ2-1	TRBV5-8	CASSFRDREWGEQFF
TRBJ1-1	TRBV3-1/TRBV3-2	CASSQVPRVKTEAFF
TRBJ2-5	TRBV18	CASSQANSRETQYF
TRBJ1-5	TRBV19	CASSIKTGDGNQPQHF
TRBJ2-2	TRBV9	CASSGTSGRAGELFF
TRBJ2-1	TRBV7-3	CASSLEGGGNYNEQFF
TRBJ2-3	TRBV18	CASSPLQGSDTQYF
TRBJ1-1	TRBV19	CASSSPEGRTEAFF
TRBJ2-5	TRBV11-2	CASSLISEGWETQYF
TRBJ1-6	TRBV7-9	CASSRQGGSYNSPLHF
TRBJ1-4	TRBV18	CASSPQGPGAGRTNEKLFF
TRBJ1-5	TRBV3-1/TRBV3-2	CASSLRGSNQPQHF
TRBJ2-5	TRBV7-9	CASSSWTGMQETQYF
TRBJ2-1	TRBV18	CASADAGGAFDEQFF
TRBJ2-5	TRBV7-9	CASSLLRTGQETQYF
TRBJ2-1	TRBV7-9	CASSFIYSSYNEQFF
TRBJ1-2	TRBV7-2	CASSPTGTPYYGYTF
TRBJ1-4	TRBV9	CASSHQYRAANEKLFF
TRBJ2-7	TRBV9	CASSVGSSGRAYEQYF
TRBJ1-6	TRBV7-8	CASSLVPGGPFSPLHF
TRBJ2-3	TRBV2	CASSDVSSTDTQYF
TRBJ2-3	TRBV27	CASSFSPVSDTQYF
TRBJ1-2	TRBV30	CACPGQPFYGYTF
TRBJ1-2	TRBV6-2/TRBV6-3	CASSATGSYGYTF
TRBJ2-2	TRBV29-1	CSVTTGRNTGELFF
TRBJ1-4	TRBV28	CASSSGTGGYEKLFF
TRBJ2-3	TRBV9	CASSLSTDTQYF
TRBJ1-1	TRBV6-2/TRBV6-3	CASSLLTGGNTEAFF
TRBJ2-5	TRBV5-1	CASSLSPQETQYF
TRBJ2-5	TRBV4-3	CASSQGTTHQETQYF